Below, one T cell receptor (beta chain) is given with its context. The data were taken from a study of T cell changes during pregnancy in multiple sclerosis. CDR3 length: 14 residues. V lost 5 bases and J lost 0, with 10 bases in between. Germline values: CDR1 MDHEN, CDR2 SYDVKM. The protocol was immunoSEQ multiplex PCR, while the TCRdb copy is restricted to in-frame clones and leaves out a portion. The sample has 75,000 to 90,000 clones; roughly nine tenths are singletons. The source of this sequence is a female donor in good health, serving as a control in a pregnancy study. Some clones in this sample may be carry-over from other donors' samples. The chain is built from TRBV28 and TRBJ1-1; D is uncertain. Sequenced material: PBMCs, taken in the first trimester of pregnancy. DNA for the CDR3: TGTGCCAGCAGTCCGGACTGGATGAACACTGAAGCTTTCTTT. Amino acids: CASSPDWMNTEAFF.